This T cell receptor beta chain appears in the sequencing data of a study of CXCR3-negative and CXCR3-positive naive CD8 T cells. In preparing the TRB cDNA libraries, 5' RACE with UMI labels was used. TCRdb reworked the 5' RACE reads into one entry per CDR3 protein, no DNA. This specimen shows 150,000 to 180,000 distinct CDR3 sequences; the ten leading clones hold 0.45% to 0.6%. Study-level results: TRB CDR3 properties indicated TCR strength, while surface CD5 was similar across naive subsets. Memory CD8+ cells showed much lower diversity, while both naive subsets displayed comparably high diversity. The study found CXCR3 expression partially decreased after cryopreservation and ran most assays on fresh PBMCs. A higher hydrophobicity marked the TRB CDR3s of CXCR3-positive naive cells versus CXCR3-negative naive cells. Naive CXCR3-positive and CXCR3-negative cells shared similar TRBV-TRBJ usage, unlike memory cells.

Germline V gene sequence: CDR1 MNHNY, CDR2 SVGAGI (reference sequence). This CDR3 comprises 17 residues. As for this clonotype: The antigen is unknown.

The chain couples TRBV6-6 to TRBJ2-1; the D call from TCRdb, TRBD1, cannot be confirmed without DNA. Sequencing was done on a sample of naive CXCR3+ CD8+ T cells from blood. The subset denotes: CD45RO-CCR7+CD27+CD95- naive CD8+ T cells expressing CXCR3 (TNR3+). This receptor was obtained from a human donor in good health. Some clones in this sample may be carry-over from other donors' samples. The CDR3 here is CASSYSGRLDSYNEQFF.